A selection of T cell receptor beta chains follows, all from one sample in a study of blood T cell repertoires in COVID-19. TCRdb keeps only in-frame clones here, not all; method: immunoSEQ multiplex PCR. This sample has 170,000 or so clones, with around 83% found just once. Sequencing was carried out using peripheral blood. These receptors came from a human donor in a cohort sampled during active COVID-19. The CDR3 runs from the conserved cysteine through the conserved F or W. A D gene is named only where the DNA matches it firmly. For some rows the clone size is stated as once, few or many, or as a class when expanded; others skip it.

TRBJ2-5,few,NA,TRBV7-9,TGTGCCAGCAGCTTTTTGGGGGCGTTGACAAGAGAGACCCAGTACTTC,CASSFLGALTRETQYF
TRBJ2-7,NA,NA,TRBV29-1,TGCAGCGTTCAGGTTGACGAGCAGTACTTC,CSVQVDEQYF
TRBJ2-5,NA,NA,TRBV3-1/TRBV3-2,TGTGCCAGCAGCCCCGGACTAACGGCCCAGTACTTC,CASSPGLTAQYF
TRBJ2-7,NA,TRBD2,TRBV9,TGTGCCAGCAGCGTAGAGCTAGCGGCCTCCTACGAGCAGTACTTC,CASSVELAASYEQYF
TRBJ1-3,NA,NA,TRBV3-1/TRBV3-2,TGTGCCAGCAGCCTTGGCCCTGGAAACACCATATATTTT,CASSLGPGNTIYF
TRBJ2-5,NA,NA,TRBV27,TGTGCCAGCAGTTCCCCACGGGAGACCCAGTACTTC,CASSSPRETQYF
TRBJ2-7,NA,TRBD1,TRBV7-2,TGTGCCAGCAGCTTAGGGGACAGGGGCAGGTACGAGCAGTACTTC,CASSLGDRGRYEQYF
TRBJ1-6,NA,TRBD1,TRBV5-3,TGTGCCAGAAGCACAGGACAGGGGTGGCCGAGTTCACCCCTCCACTTT,CARSTGQGWPSSPLHF
TRBJ1-3,NA,NA,TRBV6-5,TGTGCCAGCAGAACCGGGGAACAGACTGGAAACACCATATATTTT,CASRTGEQTGNTIYF
TRBJ2-2,NA,TRBD2,TRBV11-3,TGTGCCAGCAGCTTAGGGGACGGGAGGGGGAACACCGGGGAGCTGTTTTTT,CASSLGDGRGNTGELFF
TRBJ1-1,NA,TRBD1,TRBV10-1,TGCGCCAGCAGTGAGAGACAGGGCACTGAAGCTTTCTTT,CASSERQGTEAFF
TRBJ2-7,few,NA,TRBV7-9,TGTGCCAGCAGCCCTGGGACTTTCTACGAGCAGTACTTC,CASSPGTFYEQYF
TRBJ1-5,few,NA,TRBV11-2,TGTGCCAGCAGCGCCGACAGAGATCGGCCCCAGCATTTT,CASSADRDRPQHF
TRBJ2-7,NA,NA,TRBV28,TGTGCCAGCCTATTAGGGGGCGGGAGGTCCCACGAGCAGTACTTC,CASLLGGGRSHEQYF
TRBJ2-1,NA,TRBD2,TRBV7-2,TGTGCCAGCAGCGGACTAGCGGGGGACAATGAGCAGTTCTTC,CASSGLAGDNEQFF
TRBJ1-3,NA,NA,TRBV3-1/TRBV3-2,TGTGCCAGCAGCCAAGAGACAGTGGAACGAAACACCATATATTTT,CASSQETVERNTIYF
TRBJ1-5,NA,TRBD1,TRBV6-5,TGTGCCAGCGGGACAGGGGCCATCAATCAGCCCCAGCATTTT,CASGTGAINQPQHF
TRBJ2-1,NA,TRBD2,TRBV10-3,TGTGCCATCACGACTAGCGGGGGCCAACACTTATACAATGAGCAGTTCTTC,CAITTSGGQHLYNEQFF
TRBJ2-2,few,TRBD2,TRBV28,TGTGCCAGCAGTCCCCGCCTAGCGGGAGGGGACACCGGGGAGCTGTTTTTT,CASSPRLAGGDTGELFF
TRBJ1-5,NA,NA,TRBV28,TGTGCCAGCGCCACCCCCGGTCAGCCCCAGCATTTT,CASATPGQPQHF
TRBJ2-3,NA,TRBD2,TRBV28,TGTGCCAGCAGTTTATCTAGCGGAGCCCGAGATACGCAGTATTTT,CASSLSSGARDTQYF
TRBJ2-7,NA,NA,TRBV6-2/TRBV6-3,TGTGCCAGCAGTTTAGGCGGGTACGAGCAGTACTTC,CASSLGGYEQYF
TRBJ2-7,NA,TRBD1,TRBV27,TGTGCCAGCAGTCCACACACCGGGACAGGGAGCTCCGAGCAGTACTTC,CASSPHTGTGSSEQYF
TRBJ1-2,NA,NA,TRBV3-1/TRBV3-2,TGTGCCAGCAGCCACCAGGGGTCCTATGGCTACACCTTC,CASSHQGSYGYTF
TRBJ1-3,NA,NA,TRBV7-3,TGTGCCAGCAGCCCTGGTAGGGGAACTGGAAACACCATATATTTT,CASSPGRGTGNTIYF
TRBJ2-2,NA,TRBD2,TRBV7-9,TGTGCCAGCGGGGGGGAGGCCTCGGCCGGGGAGCTGTTTTTT,CASGGEASAGELFF
TRBJ2-1,few,TRBD1,TRBV5-6,TGTGCCAGCAGCTTGGGCAGGGGGCTTGAGCAGTTCTTC,CASSLGRGLEQFF
TRBJ1-4,NA,NA,TRBV19,TGTGCCAGTAGTATGGGAACAGGGTTGTGGAAAAAACTGTTTTTT,CASSMGTGLWKKLFF
TRBJ1-2,NA,NA,TRBV27,TGTGCCAGCAGCGGGTACTACACTAACTATGGCTACACCTTC,CASSGYYTNYGYTF
TRBJ2-7,NA,TRBD2,TRBV7-2,TGTGCCAGCAGCTTAGCCGCCGCTAGCGGGGGAAACGAGCAGTACTTC,CASSLAAASGGNEQYF
TRBJ1-5,NA,TRBD1,TRBV6-5,TGTGCCAGCAGGACAGGGGGCCAGCCCCAGCATTTT,CASRTGGQPQHF
TRBJ2-3,once,TRBD1,TRBV29-1,TGCAGCGTTACCGAGGGACAGGGGGGGGATACGCAGTATTTT,CSVTEGQGGDTQYF
TRBJ1-5,few,TRBD1,TRBV28,TGTGCCAGCAGGGGGGGATTTCAGGGGGCTCAGCCCCAGCATTTT,CASRGGFQGAQPQHF
TRBJ1-6,NA,NA,TRBV27,TGTGCCAGCGGTTTGGGGGGAAATTCACCCCTCCACTTT,CASGLGGNSPLHF
TRBJ2-1,NA,NA,TRBV9,TGTGCCAGCAGCGTAGACGGGCGGGACAATGAGCAGTTCTTC,CASSVDGRDNEQFF
TRBJ1-1,NA,NA,TRBV3-1/TRBV3-2,TGTGCCAGCACCCAGGGAGGGGGAGGGCACACTGAAGCTTTCTTT,CASTQGGGGHTEAFF
TRBJ2-5,NA,TRBD2,TRBV18,TGTGCCAGCTCACTCTCCGGGACTAGGGAGGGGACCCAGTACTTC,CASSLSGTREGTQYF
TRBJ2-1,few,NA,TRBV7-3,TGTGCCAGCAGCACACTAGCAGACAATGAGCAGTTCTTC,CASSTLADNEQFF
TRBJ2-7,once,TRBD2,TRBV19,TGTGCCAGTAGTACTAGCGGGGGGGCCGGCTACGAGCAGTACTTC,CASSTSGGAGYEQYF
TRBJ2-7,NA,NA,TRBV29-1,TGCAGCGTGCTGACGGGGAGGGGGGAGCAGTACTTC,CSVLTGRGEQYF
TRBJ2-3,few,NA,TRBV5-1,TGCGCCAGCAGGGGTGTGGAGGGACAGAGCACAGATACGCAGTATTTT,CASRGVEGQSTDTQYF